This T cell receptor beta chain emerged from a study of T cell repertoires in aging, cancer and after chemotherapy. TRB rearrangements spanning V, D and J were amplified using mixed TRB-A/B primers. A single record per CDR3 protein comes from TCRdb applying MiXCR to the multiplex PCR reads. The repertoire holds several thousand distinct CDR3 sequences, with about two fifths as singletons. TCR beta rearrangements were amplified from peripheral blood genomic DNA. This CDR3 has 13 amino acids. Trimming took 6 bases from V and 7 from J; bases not matched to a gene: 6. Germline CDR1 ENHRY, CDR2 SYGVKD. This chain links TRBV10-3 with TRBJ2-7, with TRBD2 matching over 10 bases. The sequencing sample was made of blood. The origin of this receptor is a human donor with a blood cancer. This chain's CDR3 is CAIRGAGGQEQYF. The CDR3, as DNA: TGTGCCATCAGGGGAGCGGGGGGGCAAGAGCAGTACTTC.